A single sample is the source of the 11 T cell receptor beta chains below, sequenced in a study of blood T cell repertoires in COVID-19. This table comes from immunoSEQ multiplex PCR, and its TCRdb copy is limited to in-frame clones, with some not included. The data hold tens of thousands of clones, with roughly 87% observed a single time. Sequencing was carried out using peripheral blood. These receptors all come from a man between 45 and 60 years old with COVID-19, enrolled during active disease.

The chain uses TRBV7-9 and TRBJ2-3; 9 nucleotides align to TRBD2. CDR1 and CDR2 (germline): SEHNR, FQNEAQ (reference sequence). The CDR3 is 18 amino acids. Trimming cost V 5 bases and J 5 bases; bases outside gene matches: 17. Here the CDR3 DNA reads TGTGCCAGCAGCCCCACTACAGGGGCGGGAGGGATTGGAGATACGCAGTATTTT. As protein: CASSPTTGAGGIGDTQYF.

The chain is built from TRBV29-1 and TRBJ1-2; perhaps TRBD1 as D (6 bases). V was pared by 4 bases and J by 3 bases, with 15 bases between. CDR3 length: 14 amino acids. Looked up from germline, CDR1 is SQVTM and CDR2 is ANQGSEA. CDR3 coding DNA: TGCAGCGTTGCTTCGAAAGGGGGATACTATGGCTACACCTTC. Translating it yields CSVASKGGYYGYTF.

This clone was observed many times. This sequence joins TRBV6-5 and TRBJ1-5; D gene ambiguous. CDR3 length: 15 residues. V was cut by 5 bases and J by 0 bases, with 11 bases left in between. Per the germline V gene, CDR1 is MNHEY and CDR2 is SVGAGI. As DNA, the CDR3 is TGTGCCAGCAGTCCGGGATCCAATAGCAATCAGCCCCAGCATTTT. It specifies CASSPGSNSNQPQHF.

In its sample, this clone was seen once. The chain couples TRBV18 to TRBJ2-7; D remains unclear. The CDR3 consists of 14 residues. Trimming removed 2 bases from V and 1 base from J, with 9 bases in between. Germline-derived CDR1 and CDR2 are KGHSH and LQKENI. In nucleotides, the CDR3 is TGTGCCAGCTCACCATCTGTGGCTTCCTACGAGCAGTACTTC. Residues: CASSPSVASYEQYF.

The V and J genes are TRBV6-2 or TRBV6-3 and TRBJ1-1; TRBD1 is a possible D gene (6 bases). Germline CDR1 and CDR2: MNHEY and SVGEGT. The V gene lost 2 bases and the J gene lost 3 bases, with 16 bases spanning the gap. CDR3 size: 16 residues. This chain's CDR3 is CASSYARAGADTEAFF. In DNA form, the CDR3 reads TGTGCCAGCAGTTACGCTAGGGCAGGGGCGGACACTGAAGCTTTCTTT.

CDR3 sequence (DNA): TGTGCCAGCAGTTTATCCATATGGGACAGGGGCTACGAGCAGTACTTC. Its translation: CASSLSIWDRGYEQYF. V usage is TRBV27 and J usage is TRBJ2-7; 10 bases fit TRBD1. Germline CDR1 is MNHEY and CDR2 is SMNVEV (reference sequence). V trimming: 0 bases; J trimming: 3 bases; junction bases outside the gene matches: 5. This CDR3 is built from 16 residues.

This sequence joins TRBV6-6 and TRBJ1-4, with D possibly TRBD1 on 6 matching bases. The CDR3 has 14 amino acids. CDR1 and CDR2 from the germline V gene are MNHNY and SVGAGI (reference sequence). Trimming removed 0 bases from V and 8 bases from J, with 10 bases in between. CDR3 nucleotides: TGTGCCAGCAGTTACTCCCGAACAGGGGAAAAACTGTTTTTT. It codes for CASSYSRTGEKLFF.

This chain uses TRBV5-5 with TRBJ2-7, with 7 bases aligning to TRBD1. CDR3 length: 15 amino acids. Germline-derived CDR1 and CDR2 are SGHKS and YYEKEE (reference sequence). Germline trimming cut 4 bases from V and 3 bases from J; bases unmatched to any gene: 10. The CDR3 DNA reads TGTGCCAGCAGCCCCGACAGGGCGGCATTCTACGAGCAGTACTTC. Amino acid sequence: CASSPDRAAFYEQYF.

This chain joins TRBV28 and TRBJ1-1, with a weak D call TRBD1 (6 bases). V dropped 2 bases and J dropped 2 bases, with 18 bases sitting between them. The CDR3 extends over 17 amino acids. Germline CDR1 and CDR2: MDHEN and SYDVKM. CDR3 in amino acids: CASSLGTRGSRNTEAFF. In DNA, the CDR3 is TGTGCCAGCAGTTTAGGGACAAGGGGGAGTAGAAACACTGAAGCTTTCTTT. The whole variable domain, filled in from reference TRBV28 and TRBJ1-1, reads DVKVTQSSRYLVKRTGEKVFLECVQDMDHENMFWYRQDPGLGLRLIYFSYDVKMKEKGDIPEGYSVSREKKERFSLILESASTNQTSMYLCASSLGTRGSRNTEAFFGQGTRLTVV.

V usage is TRBV5-4 and J usage is TRBJ2-1, with 8 positions matching TRBD2. Germline assignment: CDR1 SGHNT and CDR2 YYREEE (reference sequence). The CDR3 loop spans 14 amino acids. The junction had 1 base not matched to a gene; V was cut back by 0 bases and J by 5 bases. CDR3 sequence reads: CASSLVLADNEQFF. DNA of the CDR3: TGTGCCAGCAGCTTGGTACTAGCGGACAATGAGCAGTTCTTC.

The chain recombines TRBV18 with TRBJ2-1; a weak D match, TRBD2 (5 bases). CDR3 length: 14 amino acids. The germline V gene has CDR1 KGHSH and CDR2 LQKENI. The V end lost 3 bases, the J end lost 9 bases, and 15 bases lay between the germline ends. In DNA form, the CDR3 reads TGTGCCAGCTCACCGCCCTCCGGGATCGTTGAGCAGTTCTTC. Amino acids: CASSPPSGIVEQFF.